The 28 T cell receptor beta chains given below trace back to one sample, sequenced in a study of neurological immune-mediated disorders. Each CDR3 protein gets one entry after TCRdb re-called the 5' RACE reads with MiXCR. The sample carries 130,000 or so distinct CDR3 sequences, roughly 3.2% recorded once. The sequenced sample was PBMCs. All receptors come from a woman younger than 45 with multiple sclerosis.

This clonotype appeared many times. The rearrangement links TRBV27 to TRBJ1-1; D is undetermined. Germline V gene data show CDR1 as MNHEY and CDR2 as SMNVEV (reference sequence). The CDR3 covers 15 residues. The ends were cut back, 4 bases at V and 1 base at J, with 13 bases in the middle. CDR3 DNA: TGTGCCAGCAGTTCAGGACTGAACCCGAACACTGAAGCTTTCTTT. Its protein is CASSSGLNPNTEAFF.

Notes on this clonotype: No conserved phenylalanine or tryptophan is present at the end of the CDR3, so a read error is the likely explanation. The rearrangement joins TRBV7-8 to TRBJ1-1, with 7 bases that match TRBD1. Losses at the gene ends were 5 bases for V and 3 bases for J; bases not matched to a gene: 9. This CDR3 spans 15 amino acids. CDR1 SGHVS and CDR2 FQNEAQ come from the germline V gene. CDR3: CASSTRQGRHTEAFN. Here the CDR3 DNA reads TGTGCCAGCAGCACCCGACAGGGACGGCACACTGAAGCTTTCAAT.

This clonotype was seen many times. The chain combines TRBV25-1 with TRBJ2-5; TRBD1 agrees at 8 bases. V lost 1 base to trimming and J lost 5 bases; unmatched junction nucleotides: 12. Germline CDR1 MGHDK, CDR2 SYGVNS. The CDR3 sequence is 17 residues long. CDR3 sequence reads: CASSELRQGIGYETQYF. The CDR3 DNA sequence: TGTGCCAGCAGTGAATTGAGACAGGGGATCGGTTACGAGACCCAGTACTTC.

This clonotype was counted at least ten times. V gene TRBV20-1 combines with J gene TRBJ2-5; TRBD2 matches at 11 bases. The CDR3 runs 17 residues. The V and J ends lost 0 bases and 3 bases, in that order; junction bases with no gene match: 9. Germline V gives CDR1 DFQATT, CDR2 SNEGSKA (reference sequence). This chain's CDR3 is CSARDSGGAGKKETQYF. DNA for the CDR3: TGCAGTGCTAGAGATAGCGGGGGGGCCGGAAAAAAAGAGACCCAGTACTTC.

This clonotype was observed many times. The chain links TRBV20-1 to TRBJ2-2; 9 bases agree with TRBD1. The ends lost 4 bases at V and 9 bases at J; junction bases unmatched: 12. In germline, CDR1 is DFQATT, CDR2 SNEGSKA (reference sequence). CDR3 length equals 15 residues. The CDR3 is CSAIPRDREGRELFF. DNA for the CDR3: TGCAGTGCTATCCCTAGGGACAGGGAGGGCCGGGAGCTGTTTTTT.

This clonotype showed up many times. The CDR3 here is CASSESGSNNEQFF. Here the CDR3 DNA reads TGCGCCAGCAGTGAGTCTGGCAGCAACAATGAGCAGTTCTTC. The chain combines TRBV10-1 with TRBJ2-1; D is undetermined. This CDR3 contains 14 residues. V was clipped by 0 bases and J by 5 bases, with 8 bases between them. Per germline, CDR1 WNHNN and CDR2 SYGVQD (reference sequence).

This clonotype was recorded many times. The V and J genes are TRBV5-1 and TRBJ1-1; D gene uncertain. V lost 4 bases and J lost 1, with 11 bases in between. The V gene's germline CDR1 is SGHRS and CDR2 YFSETQ. This CDR3 has 14 amino acids. The CDR3 loop reads CASSLGSGNTEAFF. CDR3 in DNA: TGCGCCAGCAGCCTGGGGTCCGGGAACACTGAAGCTTTCTTT.

At least ten counts were recorded for this clonotype. The chain recombines TRBV18 with TRBJ2-2; D is uncertain. CDR3 size: 16 residues. V was pared by 1 base and J by 5 bases, with 14 bases between. CDR1 is KGHSH, CDR2 LQKENI, per germline. The CDR3 DNA reads TGTGCCAGCTCACCACGGGAAGGCGAAGGAACCGGGGAGCTGTTTTTT. The encoded protein is CASSPREGEGTGELFF.

In this sample, this clonotype turned up many times. J is TRBJ1-1 and V is TRBV21-1. TRBV21-1 is shown as a pseudogene. This CDR3 is 20 amino acids long. The CDR3 loop reads CASSKLTGEASTIMNTEAFF. CDR3 DNA: TGTGCCAGCAGCAAACTGACCGGGGAGGCCTCGACGATTATGAACACTGAAGCTTTCTTT.

This clonotype showed up many times. The genes are TRBV12-3 or TRBV12-4 and TRBJ2-5; 8 bases match TRBD2. This CDR3 region has 14 residues. V was clipped by 6 bases and J by 5 bases; unmatched bases: 8. The CDR3 region is CASSSGGEVETQYF. The CDR3 DNA sequence: TGTGCCAGCAGCTCGGGGGGGGAGGTGGAGACCCAGTACTTC.

This clonotype was found a few times. This chain joins TRBV4-1 and TRBJ1-1; possibly TRBD1 for D (5 bases). The CDR3 contains 15 residues. Germline lookup yields CDR1 MGHRA and CDR2 YSYEKL. Trimming stripped 4 bases from V and 4 bases from J, with 16 bases between. CDR3 in DNA: TGCGCCAGCAGCCGAGAACGGGGGTTTATCACTGAAGCTTTCTTT. Its translation: CASSRERGFITEAFF.

Points on this clonotype: A single base separates this from a much larger clone, so it may be a read error. This chain joins TRBV7-2 and TRBJ2-5; the D is unclear. The germline V and J ends were trimmed by 5 bases and 1 base, with 8 bases remaining between them. The CDR3 sequence is 13 residues long. From germline, CDR1 is SGHTA and CDR2 FQGNSA. The CDR3 bases are TGTGCCAGCAGCCCCAAAATCCAAGAGACCCAGTACTTC. It translates to CASSPKIQETQYF.

This clonotype was detected many times. The rearrangement links TRBV6-2 or TRBV6-3 to TRBJ1-1, with D uncertain. This CDR3 is built from 16 residues. With 2 bases removed from V and 0 bases from J, the gap between germline ends came to 13 bases. CDR1 and CDR2 from the germline V gene are MNHEY and SVGEGT. CDR3 loop: CASSYAPHLMNTEAFF. DNA of the CDR3: TGTGCCAGCAGTTACGCACCACACCTCATGAACACTGAAGCTTTCTTT.

The table lists this clonotype with many counts. The chain combines TRBV7-9 with TRBJ2-2; TRBD1 aligns across 7 bases. The CDR3 extends over 15 amino acids. CDR1 and CDR2 from the germline V gene are SEHNR and FQNEAQ (reference sequence). After removal of 8 bases from V and 2 bases from J, the junction contained 8 bases not matched to a gene. The CDR3 sequence: CASAYRGPNTGELFF. In DNA, the CDR3 is TGTGCCAGCGCCTACAGGGGCCCTAACACCGGGGAGCTGTTTTTT.

This clonotype was seen many times. The V gene is TRBV6-6, the J gene TRBJ1-4; TRBD1 matches 8 bases. With 4 bases clipped from V and 3 bases from J, the junction kept 1 base outside the gene matches. From germline, CDR1 is MNHNY and CDR2 SVGAGI (reference sequence). The CDR3 sequence is 14 residues long. CDR3 nucleotide sequence: TGTGCCAGCAGTTCACAGGGGGCTAATGAAAAACTGTTTTTT. It codes for CASSSQGANEKLFF.

There are many counts of this clonotype. The genes are TRBV5-1 and TRBJ2-1; TRBD1 might be the D (6 bases). The CDR3 contains 14 residues. Trimming took off 7 bases at V and 7 bases at J, with 18 bases between the two ends. Germline values: CDR1 SGHRS, CDR2 YFSETQ. DNA of the CDR3: TGCGCCAGCGGACAGTCTTGGTCGTCGAATGAGCAGTTCTTC. The encoded protein is CASGQSWSSNEQFF.

The table lists this clonotype with many counts. The V gene is TRBV20-1, the J gene TRBJ1-1; a weak D match, TRBD1 (5 bases). CDR1 DFQATT and CDR2 SNEGSKA come from the germline V gene (reference sequence). V lost 4 bases and J lost 0, with 12 bases in between. There are 14 residues in the CDR3. CDR3 in amino acids: CSAKRDSVNTEAFF. DNA for the CDR3: TGCAGTGCTAAACGGGACTCTGTGAACACTGAAGCTTTCTTT.

There are many counts of this clonotype. V and J are TRBV20-1 and TRBJ1-4; TRBD1 might be the D (6 bases). Germline-derived CDR1 and CDR2 are DFQATT and SNEGSKA (reference sequence). Trimming removed 2 bases from V and 10 bases from J, with 11 bases in between. The CDR3 is 12 amino acids. CDR3 nucleotide sequence: TGCAGTGCTAGAACAGGGAGAGGAAAACTGTTTTTT. This translates into CSARTGRGKLFF.

This clonotype was seen at least ten times. The chain has TRBV6-6 and TRBJ2-7; TRBD1 matches at 7 bases. The CDR3 has 14 amino acids. Germline V gene lookup returns CDR1 MNHNY and CDR2 SVGAGI (reference sequence). This CDR3 is CAVRGLGSAYEQYF. The CDR3, as DNA: TGTGCGGTAAGGGGGCTAGGATCTGCCTACGAGCAGTACTTC.

This clonotype was observed at least ten times. CDR3 loop: CSAADSQGADIQYF. As DNA, the CDR3 is TGCAGTGCTGCCGACTCTCAAGGGGCTGACATTCAGTACTTC. This chain joins TRBV20-1 and TRBJ2-4; D perhaps matches TRBD1 (5 bases). The CDR3 loop spans 14 amino acids. The germline V and J ends were trimmed by 5 bases and 8 bases, with 19 bases remaining between them. Looked up from germline, CDR1 is DFQATT and CDR2 is SNEGSKA (reference sequence).

Concerning this clonotype itself: A much larger clone lies a single base off, so this may be a read error. The V gene is TRBV12-3 or TRBV12-4, the J gene TRBJ1-2; D call uncertain. Trimming cost V 6 bases and J 5 bases, with 13 bases left between them. This CDR3 comprises 13 residues. CDR3 amino acids: CASRGKEEYGYTF. Written as DNA, the CDR3 is TGTGCCAGCAGAGGAAAGGAAGAATATGGCTACACCTTC.

This clonotype was found many times. The genes are TRBV20-1 and TRBJ1-2, with unresolved D. This CDR3 has 15 amino acids. The V gene lost 0 bases and the J gene lost 8 bases, with 19 bases spanning the gap. Germline V gene data show CDR1 as DFQATT and CDR2 as SNEGSKA (reference sequence). The CDR3 coding sequence is TGCAGTGCTAGAGACCCCGGGCGGGCCTTTCAGGGCTACACCTTC. Residues: CSARDPGRAFQGYTF.

This clonotype was recorded a few times. A much larger clone sits a single nucleotide away, making a read error possible. The V and J genes are TRBV29-1 and TRBJ1-1; 7 positions agree with TRBD1. Germline V gives CDR1 SQVTM, CDR2 ANQGSEA. This CDR3 is built from 14 residues. The J segment lost 8 bases and the V segment lost 1 base, leaving 10 bases of the junction unmatched. Written as DNA, the CDR3 is TGCAGCGTTGAAGGGGTAACACAGGGGCAAGAAGCTTTCTTT. It is translated as CSVEGVTQGQEAFF. Full variable domain (missing parts from reference TRBV29-1 and TRBJ1-1): SAVISQKPSRDICQRGTSLTIQCQVDSQVTMMFWYRQQPGQSLTLIATANQGSEATYESGFVIDKFPISRPNLTFSTLTVSNMSPEDSSIYLCSVEGVTQGQEAFFGQGTRLTVV.

This clonotype was counted at least ten times. This chain uses TRBV20-1 with TRBJ2-2; 9 nucleotides agree with TRBD1. J lost 5 bases, V lost 7 bases, and 11 bases had no gene match. This CDR3 has 15 residues. CDR1 is DFQATT, CDR2 SNEGSKA, per germline (reference sequence). The CDR3 reads CSVQGAQRGTGELFF. The CDR3 DNA sequence: TGCAGTGTACAGGGGGCGCAGAGAGGAACCGGGGAGCTGTTTTTT.

This clonotype was counted ten times or more. The V and J genes are TRBV6-2 or TRBV6-3 and TRBJ2-7; D may correspond to TRBD1 or TRBD2 (5 bases each). The CDR3 covers 14 residues. Trimming took off 2 bases at V and 3 bases at J, with 11 bases between the two ends. Germline V gene lookup returns CDR1 MNHEY and CDR2 SVGEGT. The CDR3 sequence is CASSYGAGLYEQYF. CDR3 nucleotide sequence: TGTGCCAGCAGTTACGGGGCAGGACTCTACGAGCAGTACTTC.

A few counts support this clonotype. CDR3: CSVQGDGYEQFF. CDR3 DNA sequence: TGCAGCGTTCAGGGAGATGGTTATGAGCAGTTCTTC. The rearrangement uses TRBV29-1 and TRBJ2-1; D tentatively reads TRBD1 or TRBD2 (5 bases each). Between the trimmed V and J ends, which lost 5 bases and 8 bases, there was a span of 13 bases. Looked up from germline, CDR1 is SQVTM and CDR2 is ANQGSEA. This CDR3 has 12 residues.

This clonotype was counted ten times or more. CDR3 coding DNA: TGTGCCAGCAGCCTAAGTATTAGGGATACGCAGTATTTT. It specifies CASSLSIRDTQYF. The chain employs TRBV7-2 and TRBJ2-3; D not resolved. The germline V gene has CDR1 SGHTA and CDR2 FQGNSA. Trimming left V 5 bases short and J 6 bases short, with 12 bases between. CDR3 size: 13 residues.

This clonotype was found many times. The gene calls are TRBV4-3 and TRBJ1-3; D remains ambiguous. Looked up from germline, CDR1 is LGHNA and CDR2 is YSLEER. The CDR3 covers 15 residues. The V and J ends lost 1 base and 3 bases respectively, with 10 bases between them. DNA of the CDR3: TGCGCCAGCAGCCAAGGACGGCACCTTGGAAACACCATATATTTT. Its protein product is CASSQGRHLGNTIYF.